The table lists the clone carrying this T cell receptor (beta chain) with a few counts. Its antigen is undetermined. The sample carries other DNA sequences with the same CDR3. These data are taken from a study of beta chain features in type 1 diabetes. Study-wide results and limits: Among patients with Type 1 diabetes, TCRB CDR3s were moderately but significantly shorter in every one of the four CD4+ subsets. The similarity of naive, central memory and Treg TCRB repertoires appeared greater among patients than among healthy donors.

There are 13 residues in the CDR3. Germline lookup yields CDR1 SGHTA and CDR2 FQGNSA. Trimming removed 5 bases from V and 6 bases from J; junction bases left unmatched: 3. A single heparinised blood sample, averaging about 120 mL, was obtained per donor. Isolation of CD4+ naive, central memory, regulatory and stem cell-like memory cells was achieved by sorting via CD45RO/CCR7/CD25/CD127/CD95/CD27. The sequenced template was cDNA made from the entire isolated RNA. Roughly 3.57 million reads on average were seen across naive, central memory and regulatory T cell samples. The data were produced by immunoSEQ multiplex PCR, yet TCRdb's version contains in-frame clones alone and is incomplete. The data hold 85,000 to 110,000 clones, with approximately 30% observed a single time.

The V and J genes are TRBV7-2 and TRBJ1-5; 8 nucleotides align to TRBD1. This receptor was identified in a woman between 18 and 29 years old with type 1 diabetes. The sample consisted of central memory CD4+ T cells from blood. Here the CDR3 reads CASSPDRGQPQHF. In nucleotides, the CDR3 is TGTGCCAGCAGCCCCGACAGGGGTCAGCCCCAGCATTTT.